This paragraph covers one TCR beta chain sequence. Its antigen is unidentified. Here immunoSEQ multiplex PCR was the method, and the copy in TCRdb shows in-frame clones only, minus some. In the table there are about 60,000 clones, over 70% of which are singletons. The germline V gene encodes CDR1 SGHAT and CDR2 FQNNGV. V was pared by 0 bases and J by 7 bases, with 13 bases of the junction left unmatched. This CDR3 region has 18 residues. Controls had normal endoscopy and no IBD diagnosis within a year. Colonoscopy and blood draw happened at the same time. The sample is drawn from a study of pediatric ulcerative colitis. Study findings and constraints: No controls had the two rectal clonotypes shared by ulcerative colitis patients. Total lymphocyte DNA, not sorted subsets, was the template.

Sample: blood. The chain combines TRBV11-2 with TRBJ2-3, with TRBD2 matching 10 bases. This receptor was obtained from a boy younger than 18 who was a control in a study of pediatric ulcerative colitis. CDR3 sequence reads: CASSLDPSGSGGAYTQYF. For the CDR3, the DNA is TGTGCCAGCAGCTTAGACCCTAGCGGGAGTGGGGGTGCCTATACGCAGTATTTT.